These T cell receptor beta chains were read from a single sample in a study of vaccination and CD4 T cells after COVID-19. TCRdb recomputed calls from the PCR reads with MiXCR, one row per CDR3 protein. The top ten clones hold approximately 14% of a sample with over 10,000 distinct CDR3 sequences, around 59% of them seen once. The antigens these receptors bind are not known. Material: CD4+ T cells from blood, cultured in vitro. These receptors came from a human donor who had recovered from COVID-19. Each CDR3 is given with its conserved first and last residue. A D gene is named only where the DNA matches it firmly. Clone size is given for some rows only: seen once, a few or many times, or a class if the clone is expanded.

>NA|TRBV19|NA|TRBJ1-5
TGTGCCAGTAGTATGGAGGGCAGGAGAGGACCTAATCAGCCCCAGCATTTT
CASSMEGRRGPNQPQHF
>NA|TRBV11-3|NA|TRBJ2-3
TGTGCCAGCAGTCTAGGTCCGCAACCCACAGATACGCAGTATTTT
CASSLGPQPTDTQYF
>NA|TRBV28|few|TRBJ2-5
TGTGCCAGCAGAGGCCATTCAGGGCTCGGGCAAGAGACCCAGTACTTC
CASRGHSGLGQETQYF
>NA|TRBV24-1|NA|TRBJ2-7
TGTGCCACCAGTGATGAGACAGACGACGAGCAGTACTTC
CATSDETDDEQYF
>NA|TRBV7-9|NA|TRBJ1-6
TGTGCCAGCAGCCCGGGGACGGTATATAATTCACCCCTCCACTTT
CASSPGTVYNSPLHF
>NA|TRBV6-2/TRBV6-3|once|TRBJ2-5
TGTGCCAGCAGTCTCGACCCGAACTCCCGCCAAGAGACCCAGTACTTC
CASSLDPNSRQETQYF
>NA|TRBV19|few|TRBJ1-5
TGTGCCAGTAGTATTGGGTATCAGCCCCAGCATTTT
CASSIGYQPQHF
>TRBD1|TRBV19|once|TRBJ1-2
TGTGCCAGTAGTGCCGACAGGGGCTATGGCTACACCTTC
CASSADRGYGYTF
>TRBD2|TRBV4-3|once|TRBJ2-3
TGCGCCAGCAGCCATGGAGCGGGAGGGTCAGATACGCAGTATTTT
CASSHGAGGSDTQYF
>NA|TRBV27|NA|TRBJ1-6
TGTGCCAGCAGTTTAACATTCGAGGGGTATAATTCACCCCTCCACTTT
CASSLTFEGYNSPLHF
>NA|TRBV18|few|TRBJ1-5
TGTGCCAGCTCACCAGGGCGGGATCCATATAGCAATCAGCCCCAGCATTTT
CASSPGRDPYSNQPQHF
>NA|TRBV15|few|TRBJ1-1
TGTGCCACCAGCAGAGATCTGACGAACACTGAAGCTTTCTTT
CATSRDLTNTEAFF
>NA|TRBV18|NA|TRBJ2-7
TGTGCCAGCTCAACTAGGACCGGTACCTACGAGCAGTACTTC
CASSTRTGTYEQYF
>NA|TRBV10-3|NA|TRBJ2-7
TGTGCCATCAGGACAGCGGGCTACGAGCAGTACTTC
CAIRTAGYEQYF
>TRBD1|TRBV6-1|once|TRBJ1-3
TGTGCCAGCAGGGATAACAGGGGACCGAACACCATATATTTT
CASRDNRGPNTIYF
>NA|TRBV20-1|NA|TRBJ2-1
TGCAGTGCTAGAGTTGGGTCAGGGTCATCCTACAATGAGCAGTTCTTC
CSARVGSGSSYNEQFF
>TRBD2|TRBV5-6|NA|TRBJ2-7
TGTGCCAGCAGAAAGACTAGCGGGAGTTTGACGGACTACGAGCAGTACTTC
CASRKTSGSLTDYEQYF
>TRBD1|TRBV24-1|few|TRBJ1-6
TGTGCCACCAGTGATCCGACAGGGACAGGGGGTTCACCCCTCCACTTT
CATSDPTGTGGSPLHF
>TRBD2|TRBV4-1|once|TRBJ2-7
TGCGCCAGCAGCCAAGGGACGGTGCTAGCGGGTCGGGAGCAGTACTTC
CASSQGTVLAGREQYF
>TRBD2|TRBV2|NA|TRBJ2-7
TGTGCCAGCGGGTCCCAGGGACTAGCGGGAGACGAGCAGTACTTC
CASGSQGLAGDEQYF
>NA|TRBV15|NA|TRBJ2-1
TGTGCCACCAGCCGGCCCGGACGGGCCTCCTACAATGAGCAGTTCTTC
CATSRPGRASYNEQFF
>TRBD2|TRBV20-1|NA|TRBJ2-3
TGCAGTGCTAGAGATCAAGGGCGGGAGGGCCCAGATACGCAGTATTTT
CSARDQGREGPDTQYF
>NA|TRBV4-1|NA|TRBJ1-1
TGCGCCAGCAGCCAGGGCGGTGATGAAGCTTTCTTT
CASSQGGDEAFF
>NA|TRBV6-4|NA|TRBJ2-2
TGTGCCAGCAGTGACTCGGACACCGGGGAGCTGTTTTTT
CASSDSDTGELFF
>TRBD1|TRBV18|few|TRBJ1-5
TGTGCCAGCTCACCGACAGGGGCCGATCAGCCCCAGCATTTT
CASSPTGADQPQHF
>NA|TRBV2|NA|TRBJ1-1
TGTGCCAGCAGCGCGGTTGGTCGGAACACTGAAGCTTTCTTT
CASSAVGRNTEAFF
>NA|TRBV7-3|NA|TRBJ2-1
TGTGCCAGCAGCTCGGGACCAGAGGGAACCAATGAGCAGTTCTTC
CASSSGPEGTNEQFF
>NA|TRBV11-2|NA|TRBJ2-2
TGTGCCAGCAGATTTATAGGGGAGCTGTTTTTT
CASRFIGELFF
>TRBD1|TRBV20-1|few|TRBJ1-6
TGCAGTGCTAGAGGGGACAGGGGCAGTGATTCACCCCTCCACTTT
CSARGDRGSDSPLHF
>NA|TRBV6-7|NA|TRBJ2-5
TGTGCCAGTCCCAAGGAGGCAGGAGAGACCCAGTACTTC
CASPKEAGETQYF
>NA|TRBV19|NA|TRBJ1-6
TGTGCCAGCGGCGTTCAGGGAAGTTCACCCCTCCACTTT
CASGVQGSSPLHF
>NA|TRBV6-5|few|TRBJ1-5
TGTGCCAGCAGTTTACAGGGTGTAGGACAGCCCCAGCATTTT
CASSLQGVGQPQHF
>TRBD2|TRBV19|NA|TRBJ2-5
TGTGCCAGTAGTATCCTGTTAGCGGGAACAGAGACCCAGTACTTC
CASSILLAGTETQYF
>NA|TRBV4-3|NA|TRBJ1-5
TGCGCCAGCAGCCAAGTTTATTTGAGTCAGCCCCAGCATTTT
CASSQVYLSQPQHF
>NA|TRBV27|once|TRBJ2-2
TGTGCCAGCAGCCGGACAGTTAACACCGGGGAGCTGTTTTTT
CASSRTVNTGELFF
>NA|TRBV2|NA|TRBJ1-6
TGTGCCAGCAGTGAACGGCCTCGAAATTCACCCCTCCACTTT
CASSERPRNSPLHF
>NA|TRBV24-1|few|TRBJ1-5
TGTGCCACCAGTGGGGCCTCAGGGCTGGGGAATCAGCCCCAGCATTTT
CATSGASGLGNQPQHF
>TRBD1|TRBV7-9|few|TRBJ1-5
TGTGCCAGCAGCTTAGGACAGGGCCATCAGCCCCAGCATTTT
CASSLGQGHQPQHF
>TRBD2|TRBV7-8|NA|TRBJ2-3
TGTGCCAGCAGCTTAATTCGCTGGGCAGCGGGAGTTAGAGACACGCAGTATTTT
CASSLIRWAAGVRDTQYF
>TRBD2|TRBV7-2|NA|TRBJ2-1
TGTGCCAGCAGCGAGGGACTAGCGTACAATGAGCAGTTCTTC
CASSEGLAYNEQFF
>NA|TRBV5-6|NA|TRBJ2-1
TGTGCCAGCAGCCCAGACTGGGGCAATGAGCAGTTCTTC
CASSPDWGNEQFF
>TRBD1|TRBV24-1|NA|TRBJ1-1
TGTGCCACCAGTGACCGACAGGGGGGCACTGAAGCTTTCTTT
CATSDRQGGTEAFF